This is a list of T cell receptor beta chains from one sample in a study of T cell changes during pregnancy in multiple sclerosis. Sequenced by immunoSEQ multiplex PCR; TCRdb stores in-frame clones only, minus some. Of some 37,000 clones listed, more than 75% are singletons. Sample: CD4+ T cells from peripheral blood mononuclear cells, taken in the first trimester of pregnancy. The source of these receptors is a female donor with multiple sclerosis, enrolled in a pregnancy study. Each CDR3 is given with its conserved first and last residue. Fields, in order: clone size, V gene, CDR3 length, J gene, D gene, CDR3 protein, CDR3 DNA. D genes are given only for firm matches. The size of a clone is reported for some rows only, either as once, few or many, or as a class for expanded clones.

few	TRBV2	17	TRBJ1-1	.	CASSERQRNLLTTEAFF	TGTGCCAGCAGTGAACGACAGAGAAACCTCCTGACCACTGAAGCTTTCTTT
once	TRBV7-3	14	TRBJ2-2	TRBD1	CASSYDRDAGELFF	TGTGCCAGCAGCTACGACAGGGACGCCGGGGAGCTGTTTTTT
.	TRBV7-8	13	TRBJ2-1	.	CASSVRVHNEQFF	TGTGCCAGCAGCGTCCGGGTCCACAATGAGCAGTTCTTC
once	TRBV10-1	16	TRBJ2-1	.	CASSEGGASSYNEQFF	TGCGCCAGCAGTGAAGGAGGCGCGAGCTCCTACAATGAGCAGTTCTTC
.	TRBV4-1	16	TRBJ1-1	.	CASSQDLRGVGTEAFF	TGCGCCAGCAGCCAGGACCTCAGGGGAGTCGGCACTGAAGCTTTCTTT
.	TRBV2	13	TRBJ1-1	.	CKSSSFLNTEAFF	TGTAAATCTTCCTCCTTCCTGAACACTGAAGCTTTCTTT
once	TRBV19	17	TRBJ1-1	TRBD1	CASSEYSTGALRTEAFF	TGTGCCAGTAGCGAGTACTCTACAGGGGCCCTCAGGACTGAAGCTTTCTTT
.	TRBV5-1	18	TRBJ1-4	TRBD1	CASSLVPGQGSVNEKLFF	TGCGCCAGCAGCTTGGTCCCGGGACAGGGCTCCGTAAATGAAAAACTGTTTTTT
.	TRBV5-1	14	TRBJ1-1	TRBD1	CASSLGQMNTEAFF	TGCGCCAGCAGCCTGGGACAGATGAACACTGAAGCTTTCTTT
.	TRBV6-5	14	TRBJ1-6	.	CASSYWETNSPLHF	TGTGCCAGCAGTTACTGGGAGACAAATTCACCCCTCCACTTT
.	TRBV5-1	14	TRBJ1-1	TRBD1	CASSPRGRGTEAFF	TGCGCCAGCAGCCCCCGGGGCAGGGGGACTGAAGCTTTCTTT
.	TRBV4-1	17	TRBJ2-1	.	CASSQDGSLILSNEQFF	TGCGCCAGCAGCCAAGACGGGTCACTGATTCTATCCAATGAGCAGTTCTTC
.	TRBV9	14	TRBJ2-2	.	CASSAGVSLGELFF	TGTGCCAGCAGCGCAGGGGTCAGCCTCGGGGAGCTGTTTTTT
.	TRBV15	16	TRBJ1-1	TRBD1	CATSRATGGRDTEAFF	TGTGCCACCAGCAGGGCGACAGGGGGCCGTGACACTGAAGCTTTCTTT
once	TRBV4-2	16	TRBJ1-2	.	CASSLLLGQFPYGYTF	TGTGCCAGCAGCCTCCTACTAGGACAGTTCCCATATGGCTACACCTTC
.	TRBV29-1	14	TRBJ1-2	TRBD1	CSVVEGQRSYGYTF	TGCAGCGTGGTGGAGGGACAGAGGAGCTATGGCTACACCTTC
.	TRBV7-3	14	TRBJ2-3	.	CASSLVGTTDTQYF	TGTGCCAGCAGCTTAGTGGGCACCACAGATACGCAGTATTTT